These 30 T cell receptor beta chains originate from one sample sequenced in a study of blood T cells in healthy people across ages. It was with a sample-barcoded 5' primer and a J-beta primer mix that a second PCR of roughly 6 to 12 cycles was run. TCRdb recomputed calls from the 5' RACE reads with MiXCR, one row per CDR3 protein. The sample consists of around 2 million distinct CDR3 sequences, 39% of them appearing once. The specimen sequenced was blood. These receptors originate from a human donor in good health.

This clonotype appeared once. This chain joins TRBV6-2 or TRBV6-3 and TRBJ1-5; possibly TRBD1 for D (5 bases). The CDR3 is 14 residues long. Trimming stripped 6 bases from V and 13 bases from J, with 22 bases between. CDR1 is MNHEY and CDR2 is SVGEGT in the germline V gene. Written as DNA, the CDR3 is TGTGCCAGCAGGTTGGACAAGCGCAATCGGCCACAGCATTTT. Residues: CASRLDKRNRPQHF.

In its sample, this clonotype was seen a few times. The V gene is TRBV7-2, the J gene TRBJ2-5; 16 nucleotides match TRBD2. In germline, CDR1 is SGHTA, CDR2 FQGNSA. The CDR3 spans 17 residues. J was trimmed by 5 bases and V by 4 bases; bases with no gene match: 7. The CDR3 nucleotides read TGTGCCAGCAGCTCGGGACTAGCGGGGGGGCCGTGGGAGACCCAGTACTTC. Amino acids: CASSSGLAGGPWETQYF.

This chain joins TRBV20-1 and TRBJ1-5; D is perhaps TRBD1 (6 bases). The CDR3 extends over 14 amino acids. The germline CDR1 and CDR2 sequences are DFQATT and SNEGSKA (reference sequence). V shed 1 base and J shed 4 bases, with 11 bases lying between them. The CDR3 here is CSARGDIPNQPQHF. CDR3 DNA: TGCAGTGCTAGAGGGGACATTCCTAATCAGCCCCAGCATTTT.

This clonotype was detected only a few times. The chain uses TRBV4-2 and TRBJ2-5; 10 bases match TRBD2. V lost 1 base, J lost 4 bases, and 9 bases stayed unmatched. Germline values: CDR1 LGHNA, CDR2 YNFKEQ. The length of the CDR3 is 17 residues. The CDR3 here is CASSQVISGGAGETQYF. In nucleotides, the CDR3 is TGTGCCAGCAGCCAAGTTATCAGCGGGGGGGCCGGAGAGACCCAGTACTTC.

This clonotype came up many times. This rearrangement joins TRBV28 to TRBJ2-1, with TRBD2 matching 8 bases. Germline V lookup: CDR1 MDHEN, CDR2 SYDVKM. The CDR3 is 14 amino acids. The CDR3 spells CASRGGGSYNEQFF. CDR3 DNA: TGTGCGTCCCGGGGGGGAGGCTCCTACAATGAGCAGTTCTTC.

The V call is TRBV2, the J call TRBJ2-5; TRBD2 agrees at 7 bases. V was pared by 7 bases and J by 2 bases, with 4 bases of the junction left unmatched. The CDR3 covers 13 residues. Germline V gene data show CDR1 as SNHLY and CDR2 as FYNNEI. The CDR3 sequence: CASNPAGQETQYF. CDR3 coding DNA: TGTGCCAGCAATCCAGCGGGGCAAGAGACCCAGTACTTC.

Only a few counts were recorded for this clonotype. The CDR3 DNA reads TGCGCCAGCAGCCAGGGGACAGTCGGAGTCTACGAGCAGTACTTC. Protein sequence: CASSQGTVGVYEQYF. J is TRBJ2-4 and V is TRBV4-3; 7 bases are shared with TRBD1. The J call may be incorrect, as the DNA end agrees better with TRBJ2-7. CDR1 and CDR2 (germline): LGHNA, YSLEER. This CDR3 contains 15 residues.

This clonotype came up a few times. CDR3 protein: CASSGLAGGRDTQYF. The CDR3, as DNA: TGTGCCAGCTCGGGACTAGCGGGGGGCCGGGATACGCAGTATTTT. The chain combines TRBV7-3 with TRBJ2-3; 15 nucleotides agree with TRBD2. V was pared by 8 bases and J by 6 bases, with 6 bases of the junction left unmatched. Germline CDR1 is SGHTA and CDR2 is FQGTGA. CDR3 length: 15 residues.

The chain employs TRBV12-3 or TRBV12-4 and TRBJ1-2, with 11 bases lining up with TRBD1. CDR3 size: 13 residues. Unmatched junction bases numbered 10, after V lost 6 bases and J lost 13 bases. The DNA for the CDR3 is TGTGCCAGCAGCCTTGGGGACAGGGGGTCCCTCACCTTC. Protein product: CASSLGDRGSLTF.

The chain recombines TRBV2 with TRBJ1-1; no definite D call. The V end lost 5 bases, the J end lost 6 bases, and 16 bases lay between the germline ends. The germline gives CDR1 SNHLY, CDR2 FYNNEI. The CDR3 is made up of 14 amino acids. The CDR3 region has the DNA TGTGCCAGCAGTAACGGGATCCGAGGCCCTGAAGCTTTCTTT. Amino acids: CASSNGIRGPEAFF.

This clonotype was seen a few times. This chain connects TRBV3-1 to TRBJ2-1; D may be TRBD1 (6 bases). Germline V gene data show CDR1 as LGHDT and CDR2 as YNNKEL (reference sequence). Trimming shortened V by 4 bases and J by 5 bases, and 12 bases separated the two germline ends. CDR3 length: 14 amino acids. Written as DNA, the CDR3 is TGTGCCAGCAGCCCTGGACAGCCTAACAATGAGCAGTTCTTC. Translating gives CASSPGQPNNEQFF.

The chain links TRBV4-3 to TRBJ1-2; D remains ambiguous. From germline, CDR1 is LGHNA and CDR2 YSLEER. V was pared by 2 bases and J by 5 bases, with 15 bases between. The CDR3 has 15 amino acids. The chain's CDR3 is CASSQRLGLGYGYTF. The CDR3 DNA reads as TGCGCCAGCAGCCAACGCCTGGGTTTAGGGTATGGCTACACCTTC.

The CDR3 region is CASSYLELAGGQSGELFF. In DNA form, the CDR3 reads TGTGCCAGCAGTTACCTCGAGCTAGCGGGGGGGCAAAGCGGGGAGCTGTTTTTT. The chain uses TRBV6-5 and TRBJ2-2, with 12 bases that match TRBD2. Germline V gives CDR1 MNHEY, CDR2 SVGAGI. The V and J ends lost 2 bases and 7 bases, in that order; junction bases with no gene match: 11. The CDR3 loop spans 18 amino acids.

The chain links TRBV6-6 to TRBJ1-2; D not certain. Trimming pared 2 bases from V and 6 bases from J, leaving 16 bases between. The CDR3 sequence is 15 residues long. Germline V gene sequence: CDR1 MNHNY, CDR2 SVGAGI (reference sequence). In nucleotides, the CDR3 is TGTGCCAGCAGTTACCTTACTCTTTGGGAGAATGGCTACACCTTC. It specifies CASSYLTLWENGYTF.

This clonotype was counted a few times. The DNA of the CDR3 is TGCGCCAGCAGCTTGGACAGGCTGGTCTACGAGCAGTACTTC. This translates into CASSLDRLVYEQYF. V and J are TRBV5-1 and TRBJ2-7; D might be TRBD1 (5 bases). Germline V gene lookup returns CDR1 SGHRS and CDR2 YFSETQ. CDR3 length equals 14 residues. Trimming cost V 0 bases and J 3 bases, with 10 bases left between them. The whole variable domain, remainder taken from reference TRBV5-1 and TRBJ2-7, is KAGVTQTPRYLIKTRGQQVTLSCSPISGHRSVSWYQQTPGQGLQFLFEYFSETQRNKGNFPGRFSGRQFSNSRSEMNVSTLELGDSALYLCASSLDRLVYEQYFGPGTRLTVT.

V usage is TRBV28 and J usage is TRBJ2-7; the match to TRBD1 covers 9 bases. V trimming: 3 bases; J trimming: 7 bases; junction bases outside the gene matches: 13. The CDR3 spans 16 residues. Germline loops: CDR1 MDHEN, CDR2 SYDVKM. This chain's CDR3 is CASSLPLGQGIGEQYF. CDR3 coding DNA: TGTGCCAGCAGTTTGCCCCTGGGACAGGGAATAGGGGAGCAGTACTTC.

The V call is TRBV7-6, the J call TRBJ2-1; 8 nucleotides align to TRBD1. J was trimmed by 9 bases and V by 5 bases; bases with no gene match: 12. Looked up from germline, CDR1 is SGHVS and CDR2 is FNYEAQ. This CDR3 is built from 15 residues. CDR3: CASSLLRQGSGEQFF. The DNA of the CDR3 is TGTGCCAGCAGCCTCCTACGACAGGGGTCGGGTGAGCAGTTCTTC.

This clonotype was counted ten times or more. A read error may be the cause here, since a much bigger clone is one base away. V usage is TRBV4-1 and J usage is TRBJ2-6, with D possibly being TRBD1 (6 bases). Per germline, CDR1 MGHRA and CDR2 YSYEKL. With 4 bases removed from V and 4 bases from J, the gap between germline ends came to 20 bases. The length of the CDR3 is 18 residues. The CDR3 region is CASSPGQLGGVGANVLTF. As DNA, the CDR3 is TGCGCCAGCAGCCCTGGACAGCTTGGGGGCGTCGGGGCCAACGTCCTGACTTTC.

This clonotype was seen only a few times. The J gene is TRBJ1-1, the V gene TRBV7-9; 7 bases are a match to TRBD1. The CDR3 covers 13 residues. Germline CDR1 and CDR2: SEHNR and FQNEAQ (reference sequence). V gave up 5 bases and J gave up 8 bases; unmatched junction bases: 8. The CDR3, as DNA: TGTGCCAGCAGCATTGACAGGGAGCGCGAAGCTTTCTTT. Its protein product is CASSIDREREAFF.

This clonotype was counted only a few times. The V and J genes are TRBV20-1 and TRBJ2-3; D is unresolved. Germline assignment: CDR1 DFQATT and CDR2 SNEGSKA (reference sequence). This CDR3 has 15 residues. V lost 4 bases and J 2 bases, leaving 16 bases between the germline ends. This CDR3 reads CSATSGWVYTDTQYF. The CDR3 DNA is TGCAGTGCTACCTCAGGTTGGGTATACACAGATACGCAGTATTTT.

This clonotype was detected only a few times. The chain recombines TRBV4-2 with TRBJ2-3; 11 bases align to TRBD2. The CDR3 sequence is 15 residues long. V dropped 1 base and J dropped 5; count of bases not matched to a gene: 2. Germline lookup yields CDR1 LGHNA and CDR2 YNFKEQ. The CDR3 here is CASSQGLAGRDTQYF. CDR3 DNA sequence: TGTGCCAGCAGCCAAGGACTAGCGGGAAGAGATACGCAGTATTTT.

V usage is TRBV4-3 and J usage is TRBJ1-2; 7 nucleotides match TRBD1. CDR1 is LGHNA and CDR2 is YSLEER in the germline V gene. Trimming at V came to 11 bases and at J to 8 bases, leaving 11 bases not matched to a gene. CDR3 length: 12 residues. For the CDR3, the DNA is TGCGCCTACCTAGACAGGGCGGAGGGCTACACCTTC. Translated, it gives CAYLDRAEGYTF.

The V and J genes are TRBV7-3 and TRBJ2-1, with a weak D call TRBD2 (8 bases). V dropped 3 bases and J dropped 4 bases, with 16 bases sitting between them. The germline V gene has CDR1 SGHTA and CDR2 FQGTGA. This CDR3 is built from 16 residues. CDR3 in amino acids: CASSFLRGDRYNEQFF. The CDR3 bases are TGTGCCAGCAGCTTCTTGCGGGGGGACAGATACAATGAGCAGTTCTTC.

This clonotype appeared once. The conserved phenylalanine or tryptophan is not found at the CDR3 terminus, so this likely reflects a read error. The V and J genes are TRBV6-6 and TRBJ1-5, with a tentative D call TRBD1 (6 bases). CDR1 is MNHNY and CDR2 is SVGAGI in the germline V gene (reference sequence). V shed 6 bases and J shed 4 bases, with 19 bases lying between them. The CDR3 covers 16 residues. The CDR3 bases are TGTGCCAGCAGGACACAGGGAGTCCGTGATAATCAGCCCCAGCATGTT. This translates into CASRTQGVRDNQPQHV.

The DNA of the CDR3 is TGCAGTGCTAGAGAATATGCAGGGATAGAAGAGACCCAGTACTTC. Residues: CSAREYAGIEETQYF. The chain uses TRBV20-1 and TRBJ2-5; possibly TRBD1 for D (5 bases). The CDR3 runs 15 residues. V gave up 0 bases and J gave up 3 bases, with 14 bases separating them. Germline CDR1 DFQATT, CDR2 SNEGSKA (reference sequence).

Turning to this clonotype: The junction shows a germline mismatch at one end, possibly a read error. The V and J genes are TRBV4-1 and TRBJ2-2; a weak D match, TRBD2 (6 bases). The germline V gene has CDR1 MGHRA and CDR2 YSYEKL. This CDR3 is built from 13 residues. DNA for the CDR3: TGCGCCAGCAGCCAAGTCCGCACCGGGGGGCTGTTTTTT. This translates into CASSQVRTGGLFF.

The rearrangement uses TRBV3-1 and TRBJ2-7; TRBD1 matches 8 bases. With 8 bases clipped from V and 5 bases from J, the junction kept 11 bases outside the gene matches. CDR3 length: 14 residues. CDR1 and CDR2 from the germline V gene are LGHDT and YNNKEL (reference sequence). The DNA of the CDR3 is TGTGCCAGCTCATCCCTCCCGACAGGGGACGAGCAGTACTTC. Protein: CASSSLPTGDEQYF.

The chain joins TRBV7-2 to TRBJ2-1; 8 bases are a match to TRBD1. The germline CDR1 and CDR2 sequences are SGHTA and FQGNSA. The CDR3 length is 16 residues. J lost 6 bases, V lost 4 bases, and 11 bases had no gene match. The CDR3 region is CASSSQSGGHFNEQFF. CDR3 in DNA: TGTGCCAGCAGCTCCCAATCAGGGGGCCATTTCAATGAGCAGTTCTTC.

The rearrangement uses TRBV24-1 and TRBJ1-2; D perhaps matches TRBD1 (5 bases). V lost 3 bases to trimming and J lost 6 bases, with 13 bases between them. CDR1 is KGHDR, CDR2 SFDVKD, per germline. The CDR3 is 14 amino acids. For the CDR3, the DNA is TGTGCCACCAGTGATCCTCCTCCGACAGATGGCTACACCTTC. Its protein is CATSDPPPTDGYTF.

CDR3 sequence: CASSHPPGNTGELFF. CDR3 coding DNA: TGCGCCAGCAGCCATCCCCCGGGTAACACCGGGGAGCTGTTTTTT. The V gene is TRBV4-1, the J gene TRBJ2-2; D is uncertain. The CDR3 length is 15 residues. Deletions cut 3 bases from V and 2 bases from J, with 10 bases between. In germline, CDR1 is MGHRA, CDR2 YSYEKL.